The clone carrying this T cell receptor beta chain was counted a few times. Its antigen is undetermined. The source of the sample is a study of beta chain features in type 1 diabetes. Whole-study findings and limits: cDNA sequencing could over-represent cells with high TCR expression. Moderate but significant shortening of TCRB CDR3s was recorded in all four CD4+ subsets from Type 1 diabetes patients. Insertion counts at VDJ junctions were lower in type 1 diabetes patients, who also showed more deletions there.

CDR1 is SQVTM, CDR2 ANQGSEA, per germline. V was cut by 6 bases and J by 0 bases, with 11 bases left in between. The CDR3 spans 13 residues. Sorted CD4+ subsets: naive, central memory, regulatory, stem cell-like memory (CD45RO/CCR7/CD25/CD127/CD95/CD27 panel). Sequenced material consisted of expressed TCRB transcripts (all of the isolated RNA was reverse transcribed). Clones were read by immunoSEQ multiplex PCR, and TCRdb kept only the in-frame ones, dropping some. The sample includes a few hundred thousand clones, 25% to 30% seen only once; the top ten take under 5%. The rearrangement uses TRBV29-1 and TRBJ1-1; D perhaps matches TRBD1 (5 bases). The sequence was obtained from a man aged 25-40 years in good health. The sequenced sample was central memory CD4+ T cells from blood. CDR3 residues: CSVGDGMNTEAFF. The CDR3, as DNA: TGCAGCGTGGGGGACGGGATGAACACTGAAGCTTTCTTT.